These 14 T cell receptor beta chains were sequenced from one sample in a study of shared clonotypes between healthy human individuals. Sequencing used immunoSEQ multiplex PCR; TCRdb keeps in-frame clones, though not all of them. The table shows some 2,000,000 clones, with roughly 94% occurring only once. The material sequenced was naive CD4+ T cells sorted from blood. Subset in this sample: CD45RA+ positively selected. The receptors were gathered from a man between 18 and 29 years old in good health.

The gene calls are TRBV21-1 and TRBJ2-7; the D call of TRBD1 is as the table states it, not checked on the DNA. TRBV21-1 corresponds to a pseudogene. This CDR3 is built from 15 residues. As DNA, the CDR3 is TGTGCCAGCAGCGCGGGACAGGACATTTCCTACGAGCAGTACTTC. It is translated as CASSAGQDISYEQYF.

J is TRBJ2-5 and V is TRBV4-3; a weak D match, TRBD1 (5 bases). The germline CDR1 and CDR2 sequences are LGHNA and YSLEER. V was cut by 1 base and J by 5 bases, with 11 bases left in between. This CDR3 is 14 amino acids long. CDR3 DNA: TGCGCCAGCAGCCAAGGGACAAGGCCCGAGACCCAGTACTTC. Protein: CASSQGTRPETQYF.

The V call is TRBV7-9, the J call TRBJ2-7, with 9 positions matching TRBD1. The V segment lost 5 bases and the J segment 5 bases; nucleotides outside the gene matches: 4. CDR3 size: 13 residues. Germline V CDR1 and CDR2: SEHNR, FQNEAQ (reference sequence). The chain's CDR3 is CASSADRGHEQYF. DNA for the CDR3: TGTGCCAGCAGCGCGGACAGGGGCCACGAGCAGTACTTC. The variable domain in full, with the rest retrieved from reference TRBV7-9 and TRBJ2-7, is DTGVSQNPRHKITKRGQNVTFRCDPISEHNRLYWYRQTLGQGPEFLTYFQNEAQLEKSRLLSDRFSAERPKGSFSTLEIQRTEQGDSAMYLCASSADRGHEQYFGPGTRLTVT.

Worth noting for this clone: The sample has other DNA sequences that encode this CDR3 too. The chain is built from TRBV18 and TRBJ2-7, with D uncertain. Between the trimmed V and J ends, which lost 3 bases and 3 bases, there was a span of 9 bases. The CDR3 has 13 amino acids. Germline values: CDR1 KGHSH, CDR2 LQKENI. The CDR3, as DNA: TGTGCCAGCTCACCGCTAGAGTTCTACGAGCAGTACTTC. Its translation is CASSPLEFYEQYF.

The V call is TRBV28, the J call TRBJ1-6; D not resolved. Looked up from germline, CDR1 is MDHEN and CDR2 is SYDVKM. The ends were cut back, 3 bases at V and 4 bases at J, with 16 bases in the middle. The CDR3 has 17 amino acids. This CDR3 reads CASSFYPLGRYNSPLHF. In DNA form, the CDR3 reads TGTGCCAGCAGTTTCTATCCCCTAGGCAGGTATAATTCACCCCTCCACTTT.

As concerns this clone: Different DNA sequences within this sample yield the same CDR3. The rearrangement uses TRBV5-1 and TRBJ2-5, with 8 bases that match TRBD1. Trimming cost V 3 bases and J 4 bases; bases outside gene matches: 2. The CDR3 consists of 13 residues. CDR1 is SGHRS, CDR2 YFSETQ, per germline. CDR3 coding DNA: TGCGCCAGCAGCTCTACAGGGGGAGAGACCCAGTACTTC. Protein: CASSSTGGETQYF.

The CDR3 protein is CASSTGQGRVKLFF. In DNA form, the CDR3 reads TGTGCCAGCAGTACCGGACAGGGGAGGGTAAAACTGTTTTTT. The chain combines TRBV27 with TRBJ1-4, with 9 bases fitting TRBD1. The CDR3 is 14 residues long. J lost 10 bases, V lost 5 bases, and 8 bases had no gene match. Germline V gives CDR1 MNHEY, CDR2 SMNVEV (reference sequence).

The CDR3 is CASSRTFTGGDSPLHF. The CDR3 DNA reads TGCGCCAGCAGCCGAACCTTTACAGGGGGAGATTCACCCCTCCACTTT. The chain employs TRBV4-1 and TRBJ1-6; 8 bases are shared with TRBD1. Germline V CDR1 and CDR2: MGHRA, YSYEKL. This CDR3 region has 16 residues. V shed 4 bases and J 8 bases; nucleotides not matched to a gene: 10.

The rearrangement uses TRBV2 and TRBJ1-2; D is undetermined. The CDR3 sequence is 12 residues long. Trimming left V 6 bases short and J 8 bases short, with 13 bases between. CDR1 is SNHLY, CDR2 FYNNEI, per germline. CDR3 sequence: CASSLGPVGYTF. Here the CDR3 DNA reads TGTGCCAGCAGCCTTGGACCGGTGGGCTACACCTTC. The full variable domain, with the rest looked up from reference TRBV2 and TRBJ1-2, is EPEVTQTPSHQVTQMGQEVILRCVPISNHLYFYWYRQILGQKVEFLVSFYNNEISEKSEIFDDQFSVERPDGSNFTLKIRSTKLEDSAMYFCASSLGPVGYTFGSGTRLTVV.

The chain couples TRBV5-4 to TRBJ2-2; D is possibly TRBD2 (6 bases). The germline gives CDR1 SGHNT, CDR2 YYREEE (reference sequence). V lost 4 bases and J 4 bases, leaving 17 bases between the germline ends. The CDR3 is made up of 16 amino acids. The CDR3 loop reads CASSPLGGSLTGELFF. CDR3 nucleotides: TGTGCCAGCAGCCCCCTAGGAGGGAGCCTCACCGGGGAGCTGTTTTTT.

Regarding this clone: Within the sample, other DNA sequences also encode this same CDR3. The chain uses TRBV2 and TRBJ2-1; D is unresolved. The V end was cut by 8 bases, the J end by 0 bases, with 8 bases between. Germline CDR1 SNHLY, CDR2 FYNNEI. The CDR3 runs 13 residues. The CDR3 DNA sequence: TGTGCCAGCTCGACTGACTCCTACAATGAGCAGTTCTTC. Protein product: CASSTDSYNEQFF.

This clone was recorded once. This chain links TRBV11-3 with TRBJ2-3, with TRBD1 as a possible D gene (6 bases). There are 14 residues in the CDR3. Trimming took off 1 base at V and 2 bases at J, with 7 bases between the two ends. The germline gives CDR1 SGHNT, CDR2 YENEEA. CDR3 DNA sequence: TGTGCCAGCAGCTTAGGGGACACCACAGATACGCAGTATTTT. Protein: CASSLGDTTDTQYF.

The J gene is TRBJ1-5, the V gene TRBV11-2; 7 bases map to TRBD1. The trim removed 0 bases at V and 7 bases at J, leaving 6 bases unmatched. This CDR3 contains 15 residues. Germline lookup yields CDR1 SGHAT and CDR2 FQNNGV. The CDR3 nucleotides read TGTGCCAGCAGCTTAGAGGGCAGGGGGGAGCAGCCCCAGCATTTT. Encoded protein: CASSLEGRGEQPQHF.

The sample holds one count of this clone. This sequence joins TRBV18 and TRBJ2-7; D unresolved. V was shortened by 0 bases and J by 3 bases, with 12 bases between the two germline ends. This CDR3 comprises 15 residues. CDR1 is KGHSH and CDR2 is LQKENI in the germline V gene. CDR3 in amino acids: CASSPPNQVRYEQYF. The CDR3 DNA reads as TGTGCCAGCTCACCACCGAACCAGGTGCGCTACGAGCAGTACTTC.